Presented here are 25 T cell receptor beta chains from one specimen sequenced in a study of blood T cell repertoires in COVID-19. TCRdb's table, derived via immunoSEQ multiplex PCR, lists solely in-frame clones and lacks some. The sample shows fewer than 250,000 clones, 65% to 85% of them seen only once. The source material was peripheral blood. The receptor source for this set is a human donor in a cohort sampled during active COVID-19.

The rearrangement joins TRBV5-1 to TRBJ2-1; 10 bases align to TRBD1. The junction had 0 bases not matched to a gene; V was cut back by 0 bases and J by 6 bases. The CDR3 consists of 14 residues. Germline CDR1 and CDR2: SGHRS and YFSETQ. The CDR3 DNA is TGCGCCAGCAGCTTGGGGACAGGGGGCAATGAGCAGTTCTTC. It specifies CASSLGTGGNEQFF.

This clone was observed a handful of times. This rearrangement joins TRBV5-1 to TRBJ2-7; 7 bases fit TRBD1. CDR1 and CDR2 from the germline V gene are SGHRS and YFSETQ. The V and J ends lost 4 bases and 3 bases, in that order; junction bases with no gene match: 4. This CDR3 is 13 amino acids long. The CDR3 nucleotides read TGCGCCAGCAGCCAGAGGGACAGCTACGAGCAGTACTTC. It specifies CASSQRDSYEQYF.

The chain uses TRBV7-2 and TRBJ1-1; maybe TRBD1 (5 bases). The CDR3 has 16 residues. The germline V gene encodes CDR1 SGHTA and CDR2 FQGNSA. Trimming left V 1 base short and J 2 bases short, with 14 bases between. The CDR3 here is CASSLGPGLGNTEAFF. As DNA, the CDR3 is TGTGCCAGCAGCTTAGGGCCGGGACTGGGAAACACTGAAGCTTTCTTT.

The V and J genes are TRBV6-6 and TRBJ2-1, with D possibly matching TRBD2 (5 bases). The CDR3 extends over 14 amino acids. V was shortened by 3 bases and J by 0 bases, with 6 bases between the two germline ends. Germline V lookup: CDR1 MNHNY, CDR2 SVGAGI (reference sequence). The CDR3 sequence: CASSYRDSYNEQFF. The CDR3 DNA sequence: TGTGCCAGCAGTTATCGGGACTCCTACAATGAGCAGTTCTTC.

This chain connects TRBV4-1 to TRBJ2-5; D ambiguous. The CDR3 is 16 amino acids. Germline V lookup: CDR1 MGHRA, CDR2 YSYEKL. V lost 4 bases and J 2 bases, leaving 17 bases between the germline ends. The DNA for the CDR3 is TGCGCCAGCAGCCGACTTCCCCCCCAGATACAAGAGACCCAGTACTTC. This encodes CASSRLPPQIQETQYF.

V and J are TRBV27 and TRBJ2-4, with D tentatively TRBD1 (5 bases). CDR1 is MNHEY and CDR2 is SMNVEV in the germline V gene (reference sequence). CDR3 size: 12 residues. Deletions cut 2 bases from V and 6 bases from J, with 5 bases between. CDR3 residues: CASSLRGNIQYF. In DNA form, the CDR3 reads TGTGCCAGCAGTTTAAGGGGAAACATTCAGTACTTC.

J is TRBJ1-5 and V is TRBV24-1; 12 bases map to TRBD1. The J segment lost 7 bases and the V segment lost 4 bases, leaving 7 bases of the junction unmatched. CDR3 length: 16 residues. CDR1 KGHDR and CDR2 SFDVKD come from the germline V gene. Written as DNA, the CDR3 is TGTGCCACCAGTGACACGGGACAGGGGGCCTGGCAGCCCCAGCATTTT. It specifies CATSDTGQGAWQPQHF.

V gene TRBV2 combines with J gene TRBJ1-5; 9 bases are a match to TRBD1. Trimming at V came to 11 bases and at J to 3 bases, leaving 8 bases not matched to a gene. There are 14 residues in the CDR3. CDR1 SNHLY and CDR2 FYNNEI come from the germline V gene. CDR3 region: CAATRDRANQPQHF. CDR3 DNA sequence: TGTGCCGCAACCCGGGACAGGGCCAATCAGCCCCAGCATTTT.

The rearrangement joins TRBV5-1 to TRBJ2-2; TRBD1 agrees at 7 bases. Germline CDR1 reads SGHRS; CDR2 reads YFSETQ. This CDR3 has 17 residues. The V and J ends lost 3 bases and 4 bases, in that order; junction bases with no gene match: 12. The CDR3 here is CASSSTATGIGTGELFF. CDR3 in DNA: TGCGCCAGCAGCTCAACAGCGACAGGGATCGGCACCGGGGAGCTGTTTTTT.

In this sample, this clone turned up many times. The V and J genes are TRBV18 and TRBJ1-6, with D possibly TRBD1 on 5 matching bases. The V gene lost 2 bases and the J gene lost 6 bases, with 8 bases spanning the gap. Looked up from germline, CDR1 is KGHSH and CDR2 is LQKENI. CDR3 length: 14 amino acids. CDR3 residues: CASSPSQGNSPLHF. CDR3 DNA sequence: TGTGCCAGCTCACCATCCCAGGGTAATTCACCCCTCCACTTT.

CDR3 region: CASSLGGTYEQYF. The CDR3 DNA sequence: TGTGCCAGCAGCTTGGGGGGCACCTACGAGCAGTACTTC. The rearrangement joins TRBV5-6 to TRBJ2-7, with D perhaps TRBD1 (5 bases). V was clipped by 0 bases and J by 2 bases, with 6 bases between them. The CDR3 is made up of 13 amino acids. CDR1 is SGHDT, CDR2 YYEEEE, per germline.

This clone appeared a single time. CDR3: CASSNDRGNTEAFF. DNA for the CDR3: TGCGCCAGCAGCAACGACAGGGGTAACACTGAAGCTTTCTTT. The V gene is TRBV5-1, the J gene TRBJ1-1; 8 nucleotides agree with TRBD1. The CDR3 is made up of 14 amino acids. After removal of 4 bases from V and 2 bases from J, the junction contained 4 bases not matched to a gene. The germline CDR1 and CDR2 sequences are SGHRS and YFSETQ.

V gene TRBV30 combines with J gene TRBJ2-5, with D perhaps matching TRBD1 (6 bases). The CDR3 has 13 amino acids. CDR1 GTSNPN and CDR2 SVGIG come from the germline V gene (reference sequence). The V end was cut by 3 bases, the J end by 7 bases, with 15 bases between. CDR3 region: CAWSPGPQGTQYF. The CDR3 DNA sequence: TGTGCCTGGAGCCCGGGGCCACAGGGGACCCAGTACTTC.

V usage is TRBV4-2 and J usage is TRBJ2-4, with TRBD2 as a possible D gene (6 bases). V was trimmed by 0 bases and J by 8 bases, leaving 17 bases between them. This CDR3 spans 16 amino acids. Germline V CDR1 and CDR2: LGHNA, YNFKEQ. The CDR3 sequence is CASSQEGGARVYIQYF. The CDR3 coding sequence is TGTGCCAGCAGCCAAGAAGGAGGGGCGCGGGTTTACATTCAGTACTTC.

The CDR3 is CASSLVVASAYEQYF. The CDR3, as DNA: TGTGCCAGCAGCTTGGTCGTCGCTAGCGCCTACGAGCAGTACTTC. This rearrangement joins TRBV5-6 to TRBJ2-7, with a weak D call TRBD2 (6 bases). Germline CDR1 reads SGHDT; CDR2 reads YYEEEE. V lost 0 bases and J lost 2, with 12 bases in between. The length of the CDR3 is 15 residues.

J is TRBJ1-1 and V is TRBV6-5, with D maybe TRBD1 (6 bases). CDR3 length: 15 amino acids. Germline CDR1 reads MNHEY; CDR2 reads SVGAGI. V dropped 5 bases and J dropped 4 bases, with 17 bases sitting between them. The chain's CDR3 is CASSPEAGVFTEAFF. The CDR3 region has the DNA TGTGCCAGCAGTCCAGAGGCAGGGGTCTTCACTGAAGCTTTCTTT.

The chain recombines TRBV14 with TRBJ2-7; 8 positions agree with TRBD2. Germline CDR1 is SGHDN and CDR2 is FVKESK. After removal of 1 base from V and 6 bases from J, the junction contained 11 bases not matched to a gene. The CDR3 runs to 16 residues. CDR3 loop: CASSQGGAGELGEQYF. The CDR3 bases are TGTGCCAGCAGCCAAGGGGGAGCGGGGGAGCTTGGCGAGCAGTACTTC.

The chain combines TRBV18 with TRBJ1-1; no clear D. V lost 4 bases and J 0 bases, leaving 9 bases between the germline ends. CDR3 length: 14 residues. Germline-derived CDR1 and CDR2 are KGHSH and LQKENI. In nucleotides, the CDR3 is TGTGCCAGCTCACTATCTAAATTGAACACTGAAGCTTTCTTT. Protein product: CASSLSKLNTEAFF.

The chain employs TRBV9 and TRBJ2-5; the D gene is possibly TRBD2 (6 bases). Germline V gives CDR1 SGDLS, CDR2 YYNGEE. CDR3 length: 15 residues. The V and J ends lost 0 bases and 0 bases respectively, with 9 bases between them. The CDR3 DNA follows: TGTGCCAGCAGCGTAGTCGGGGGAAACCAAGAGACCCAGTACTTC. Its translation is CASSVVGGNQETQYF.

The J gene is TRBJ1-1, the V gene TRBV27; TRBD1 might be the D (5 bases). Germline V gene data show CDR1 as MNHEY and CDR2 as SMNVEV (reference sequence). The CDR3 runs to 15 residues. Trimming shortened V by 7 bases and J by 1 base, and 16 bases separated the two germline ends. The CDR3 is CASTGSGVGNTEAFF. The CDR3 DNA reads as TGTGCCAGCACCGGTTCGGGGGTGGGGAACACTGAAGCTTTCTTT.

V is TRBV11-2 and J is TRBJ2-3, with a possible D match to TRBD1 (6 bases). Trimming shortened V by 8 bases and J by 2 bases, and 14 bases separated the two germline ends. Germline V gene sequence: CDR1 SGHAT, CDR2 FQNNGV. The CDR3 consists of 14 residues. DNA for the CDR3: TGTGCCAGCTTAGGGGGTGGTCACACAGATACGCAGTATTTT. Translated: CASLGGGHTDTQYF.

This chain uses TRBV21-1 with TRBJ2-6; TRBD1, as called in the table, went unchecked against the DNA. TRBV21-1 is classified as a pseudogene. The CDR3 covers 15 residues. In DNA, the CDR3 is TGTGCCAGCAGCAATGGCTGGTCTGGGGCCAACGTCCTGACTTTC. Translating it yields CASSNGWSGANVLTF.

The V gene is TRBV5-6, the J gene TRBJ2-1; 12 bases are shared with TRBD1. After removal of 0 bases from V and 8 bases from J, the junction contained 6 bases not matched to a gene. Per germline, CDR1 SGHDT and CDR2 YYEEEE. This CDR3 region has 16 residues. This CDR3 is CASSLGTGQGAYEQFF. In DNA form, the CDR3 reads TGTGCCAGCAGCTTGGGGACGGGACAGGGGGCCTATGAGCAGTTCTTC.

The chain has TRBV4-1 and TRBJ1-1; no clear D gene. Germline V gene data show CDR1 as MGHRA and CDR2 as YSYEKL. CDR3 size: 13 residues. Trimming shortened V by 3 bases and J by 4 bases, and 9 bases separated the two germline ends. This chain's CDR3 is CASSQSGGTEAFF. In nucleotides, the CDR3 is TGCGCCAGCAGCCAGTCTGGAGGCACTGAAGCTTTCTTT.

The chain uses TRBV19 and TRBJ1-5; a possible D gene is TRBD1 (5 bases). This CDR3 region has 16 residues. Germline V gene sequence: CDR1 LNHDA, CDR2 SQIVND (reference sequence). Deletions cut 2 bases from V and 5 bases from J, with 16 bases between. Here the CDR3 reads CASSIPRPARDQPQHF. Here the CDR3 DNA reads TGTGCCAGTAGTATACCCCGGCCAGCCAGGGATCAGCCCCAGCATTTT.